One and the same sample provided the 6 T cell receptor beta chains below, sequenced in a study of T-cell reconstitution after alpha-beta-depleted transplantation in children. Researchers prepared the TCRbeta library using unique molecular identifiers, the study reports. TCRdb itself ran the PCR reads through MiXCR, one entry per CDR3 protein. The sample lists 640,000 or so distinct CDR3 sequences; around a sixth were seen once. The sample in question was PBMCs from the stem cell graft donor, obtained from the stem cell graft. The source is a human donor who donated a stem cell graft to a child with acute myeloid leukemia.

In this sample, this clonotype turned up a few times. This chain's CDR3 is CASSYSSIEGGSPLHF. The CDR3 DNA is TGTGCCAGCAGTTACTCTTCAATCGAAGGAGGTTCACCCCTCCACTTT. The chain uses TRBV6-5 and TRBJ1-6; D is unclear. The CDR3 totals 16 residues. V lost 0 bases and J 9 bases, leaving 15 bases between the germline ends. The germline V gene encodes CDR1 MNHEY and CDR2 SVGAGI.

This clonotype has ten or more counts. The chain recombines TRBV7-2 with TRBJ1-1; 10 bases line up with TRBD1. Germline V gene data show CDR1 as SGHTA and CDR2 as FQGNSA. The V segment lost 2 bases and the J segment 7 bases; nucleotides outside the gene matches: 4. The CDR3 is 14 amino acids. The DNA of the CDR3 is TGTGCCAGCAGCTTACCGCGGACAGGGGGTGAAGCTTTCTTT. It yields the protein CASSLPRTGGEAFF.

Note on this clonotype: This could be a read error, since a much larger clone is one nucleotide away. The genes are TRBV12-3 or TRBV12-4 and TRBJ1-1; unclear D gene. The CDR3 has 16 residues. Trimming took 2 bases from V and 2 from J, leaving 15 bases between them. The CDR3 sequence: CASSLRVAGANTEAFF. The CDR3 region has the DNA TGTGCCAGCAGTTTAAGGGTTGCGGGTGCTAACACTGAAGCTTTCTTT.

This clonotype has at least ten counts. V is TRBV29-1 and J is TRBJ1-1; D is perhaps TRBD1 (5 bases). Between the trimmed V and J ends, which lost 6 bases and 1 base, there was a span of 18 bases. The CDR3 contains 15 residues. Germline V gene data show CDR1 as SQVTM and CDR2 as ANQGSEA. CDR3 in amino acids: CSVTGRLVENTEAFF. CDR3 nucleotides: TGCAGCGTAACAGGACGGCTCGTGGAGAACACTGAAGCTTTCTTT.

This clonotype was seen a few times. The chain recombines TRBV20-1 with TRBJ2-5; 7 bases agree with TRBD2. The CDR3 is made up of 14 amino acids. The trim removed 5 bases at V and 1 base at J, leaving 7 bases unmatched. CDR1 and CDR2 from the germline V gene are DFQATT and SNEGSKA (reference sequence). The CDR3 coding sequence is TGCAGTGCTGGAGGGCGGGGGATCCAAGAGACCCAGTACTTC. Translating gives CSAGGRGIQETQYF.

At least ten counts were recorded for this clonotype. This chain links TRBV20-1 with TRBJ2-5; 10 nucleotides match TRBD2. Germline values: CDR1 DFQATT, CDR2 SNEGSKA (reference sequence). V lost 0 bases to trimming and J lost 4 bases; unmatched junction nucleotides: 8. The CDR3 totals 16 residues. The CDR3 DNA is TGCAGTGCTAGAGATTCAGGCCGGACTAGCGGAGAGACCCAGTACTTC. Its translation is CSARDSGRTSGETQYF.